The following is a T cell receptor beta chain sequence with its context. As yet, its antigen is unknown. This specimen comes from a study of cytomegalovirus exposure and HLA in healthy donors. Study observations and caveats: TCR clusters originating in the first cohort tended to co-occur in the 100 to 150 validation repertoires, according to a later analysis. Both high specificity and high sensitivity reportedly marked the classifier's diagnosis of cytomegalovirus status.

Sequencing used immunoSEQ multiplex PCR; TCRdb keeps in-frame clones, though not all of them. Seen here are around 86,000 clones, about 94% observed once, and the top ten hold 1% to 1.4%. Germline loops: CDR1 SGDLS, CDR2 YYNGEE. V gave up 3 bases and J gave up 3 bases; unmatched junction bases: 5. The CDR3 length is 14 residues. What was sequenced was PBMCs. The TCR sequence derives from a woman aged 30 to 39 in good health and CMV-seropositive. The chain couples TRBV9 to TRBJ2-7; 8 bases match TRBD1. CDR3 amino acids: CASSGGDRIYEQYF. In DNA, the CDR3 is TGTGCCAGCAGCGGGGGGGACAGGATCTACGAGCAGTACTTC.